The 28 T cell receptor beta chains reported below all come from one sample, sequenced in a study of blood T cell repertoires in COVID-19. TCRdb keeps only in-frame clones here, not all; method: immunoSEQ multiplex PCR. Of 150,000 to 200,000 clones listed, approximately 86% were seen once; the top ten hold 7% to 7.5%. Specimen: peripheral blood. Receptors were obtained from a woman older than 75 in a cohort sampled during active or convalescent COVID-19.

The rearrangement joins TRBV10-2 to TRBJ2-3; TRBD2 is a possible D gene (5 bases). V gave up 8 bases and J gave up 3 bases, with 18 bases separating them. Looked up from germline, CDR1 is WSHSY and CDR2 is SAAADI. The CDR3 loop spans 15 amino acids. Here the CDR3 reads CASPYLRRPTDTQYF. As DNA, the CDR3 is TGCGCCAGCCCCTATTTAAGGAGGCCGACAGATACGCAGTATTTT.

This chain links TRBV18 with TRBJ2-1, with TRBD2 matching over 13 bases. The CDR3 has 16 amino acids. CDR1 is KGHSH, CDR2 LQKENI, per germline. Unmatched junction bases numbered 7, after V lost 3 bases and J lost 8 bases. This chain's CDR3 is CASSPPGTSGTHEQFF. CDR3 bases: TGTGCCAGCTCACCGCCCGGGACTAGCGGGACCCATGAGCAGTTCTTC.

The CDR3, as DNA: TGTGCCAGCAGCCTACACATGACAGGGGCTCGGGAGACCCAGTACTTC. It codes for CASSLHMTGARETQYF. The rearrangement links TRBV5-8 to TRBJ2-5; 8 nucleotides match TRBD1. The CDR3 has 16 amino acids. Trimming took 4 bases from V and 5 from J; bases not matched to a gene: 13. The germline gives CDR1 SGHTS, CDR2 YDEGEE.

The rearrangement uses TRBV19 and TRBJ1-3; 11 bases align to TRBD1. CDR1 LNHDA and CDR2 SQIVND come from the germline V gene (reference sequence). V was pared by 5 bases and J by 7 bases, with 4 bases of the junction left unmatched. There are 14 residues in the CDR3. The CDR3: CASSFGQGANTIYF. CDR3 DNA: TGTGCCAGTAGTTTCGGACAGGGGGCGAACACCATATATTTT.

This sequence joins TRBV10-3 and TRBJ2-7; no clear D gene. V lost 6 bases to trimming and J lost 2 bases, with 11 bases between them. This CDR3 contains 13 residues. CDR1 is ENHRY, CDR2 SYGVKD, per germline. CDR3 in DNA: TGTGCCATCAGGACAACCAGAACCTACGAGCAGTACTTC. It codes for CAIRTTRTYEQYF.

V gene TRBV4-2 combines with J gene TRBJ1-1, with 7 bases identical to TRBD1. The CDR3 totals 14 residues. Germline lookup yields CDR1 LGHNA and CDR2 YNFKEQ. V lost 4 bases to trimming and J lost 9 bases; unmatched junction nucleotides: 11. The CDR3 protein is CASSLNRDSIQAFF. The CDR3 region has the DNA TGTGCCAGCAGCCTTAATCGGGACAGCATACAAGCTTTCTTT.

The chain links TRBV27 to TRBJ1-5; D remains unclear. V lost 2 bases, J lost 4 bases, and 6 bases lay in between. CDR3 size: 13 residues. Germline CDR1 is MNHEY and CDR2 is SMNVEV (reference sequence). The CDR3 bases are TGTGCCAGCAGTTTAGTCCGGAATCAGCCCCAGCATTTT. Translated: CASSLVRNQPQHF.

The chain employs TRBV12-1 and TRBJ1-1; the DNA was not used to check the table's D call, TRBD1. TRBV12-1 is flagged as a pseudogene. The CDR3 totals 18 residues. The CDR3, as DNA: TGTGCCAGCAGCTCAACCCTACCCGCTGACAGGGTAGACACTGAAGCTTTCTTT. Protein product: CASSSTLPADRVDTEAFF.

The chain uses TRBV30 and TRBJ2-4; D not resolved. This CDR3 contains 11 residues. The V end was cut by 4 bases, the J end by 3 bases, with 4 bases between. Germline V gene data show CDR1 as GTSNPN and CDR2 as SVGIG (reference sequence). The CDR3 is CAWTGKNIQYF. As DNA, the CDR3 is TGTGCCTGGACAGGCAAAAACATTCAGTACTTC.

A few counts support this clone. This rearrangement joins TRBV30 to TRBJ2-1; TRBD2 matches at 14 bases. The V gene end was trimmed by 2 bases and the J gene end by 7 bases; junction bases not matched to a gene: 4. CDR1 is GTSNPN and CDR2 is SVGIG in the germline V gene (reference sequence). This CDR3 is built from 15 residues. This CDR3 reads CAWSRGTSGSNEQFF. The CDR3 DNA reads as TGTGCCTGGAGTAGAGGGACTAGCGGGAGTAATGAGCAGTTCTTC.

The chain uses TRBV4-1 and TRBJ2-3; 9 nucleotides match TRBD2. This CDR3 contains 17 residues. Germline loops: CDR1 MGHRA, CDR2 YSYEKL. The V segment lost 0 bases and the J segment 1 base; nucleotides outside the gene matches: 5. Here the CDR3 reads CASSQDLAGIRTDTQYF. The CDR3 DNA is TGCGCCAGCAGCCAAGACCTAGCGGGGATTCGCACAGATACGCAGTATTTT.

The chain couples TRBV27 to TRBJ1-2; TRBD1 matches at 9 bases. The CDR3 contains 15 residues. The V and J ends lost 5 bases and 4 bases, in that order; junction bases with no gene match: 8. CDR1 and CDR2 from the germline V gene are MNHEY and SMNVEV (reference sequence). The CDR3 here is CASSAGTGTFYGYTF. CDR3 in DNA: TGTGCCAGCAGTGCCGGGACAGGGACCTTCTATGGCTACACCTTC.

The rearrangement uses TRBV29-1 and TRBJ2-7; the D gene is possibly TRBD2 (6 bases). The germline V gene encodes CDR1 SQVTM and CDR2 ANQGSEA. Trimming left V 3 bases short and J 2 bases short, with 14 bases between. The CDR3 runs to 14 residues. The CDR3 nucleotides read TGCAGCGTTGAGCTGGCGGAGGGTGCCTACGAGCAGTACTTC. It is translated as CSVELAEGAYEQYF.

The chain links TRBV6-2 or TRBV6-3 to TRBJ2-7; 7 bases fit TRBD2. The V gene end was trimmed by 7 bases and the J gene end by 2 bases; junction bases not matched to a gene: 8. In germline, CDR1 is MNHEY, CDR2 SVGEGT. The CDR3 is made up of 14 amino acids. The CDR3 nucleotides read TGTGCCAGCACCCCTAGCGGACCTCCCTACGAGCAGTACTTC. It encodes CASTPSGPPYEQYF.

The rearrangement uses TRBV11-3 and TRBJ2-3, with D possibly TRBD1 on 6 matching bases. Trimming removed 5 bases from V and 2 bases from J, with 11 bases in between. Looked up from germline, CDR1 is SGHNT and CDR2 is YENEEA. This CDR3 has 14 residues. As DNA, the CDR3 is TGTGCCAGCAGCCCAGGGGAACCCACAGATACGCAGTATTTT. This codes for CASSPGEPTDTQYF.

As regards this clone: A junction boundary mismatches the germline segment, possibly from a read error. CDR3 DNA sequence: TGTGCCAGCAGTTTTACGGGACTAATCTCCTTC. Protein product: CASSFTGLISF. The rearrangement uses TRBV28 and TRBJ1-2; the D gene is possibly TRBD1 (5 bases). CDR1 and CDR2 (germline): MDHEN, SYDVKM. The CDR3 sequence is 11 residues long.

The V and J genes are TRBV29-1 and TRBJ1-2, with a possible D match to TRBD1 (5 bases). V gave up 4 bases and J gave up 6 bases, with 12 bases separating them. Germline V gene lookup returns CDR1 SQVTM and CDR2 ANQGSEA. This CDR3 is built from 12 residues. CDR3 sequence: CSVVGQLNGYTF. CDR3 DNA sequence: TGCAGCGTTGTGGGGCAGTTGAATGGCTACACCTTC.

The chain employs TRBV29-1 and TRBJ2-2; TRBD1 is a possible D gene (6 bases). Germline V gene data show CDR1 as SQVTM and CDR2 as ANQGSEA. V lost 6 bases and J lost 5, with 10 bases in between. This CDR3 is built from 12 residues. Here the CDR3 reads CSVPGQTGELFF. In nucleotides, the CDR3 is TGCAGCGTCCCCGGACAGACCGGGGAGCTGTTTTTT.

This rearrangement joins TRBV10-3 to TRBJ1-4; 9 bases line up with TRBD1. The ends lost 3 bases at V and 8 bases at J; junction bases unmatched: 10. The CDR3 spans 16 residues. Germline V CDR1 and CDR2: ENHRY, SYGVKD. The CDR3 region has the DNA TGTGCCATCAGTGATTTGGCGGGACAGGGACGAGAAAAACTGTTTTTT. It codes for CAISDLAGQGREKLFF.

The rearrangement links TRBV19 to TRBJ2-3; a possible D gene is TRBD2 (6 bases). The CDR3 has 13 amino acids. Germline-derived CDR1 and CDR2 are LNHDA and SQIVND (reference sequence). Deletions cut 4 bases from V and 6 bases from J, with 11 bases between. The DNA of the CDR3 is TGTGCCAGTAGTACTGGGACTTTTGATACGCAGTATTTT. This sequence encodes CASSTGTFDTQYF. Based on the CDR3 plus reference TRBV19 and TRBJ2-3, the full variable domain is DGGITQSPKYLFRKEGQNVTLSCEQNLNHDAMYWYRQDPGQGLRLIYYSQIVNDFQKGDIAEGYSVSREKKESFPLTVTSAQKNPTAFYLCASSTGTFDTQYFGPGTRLTVL.

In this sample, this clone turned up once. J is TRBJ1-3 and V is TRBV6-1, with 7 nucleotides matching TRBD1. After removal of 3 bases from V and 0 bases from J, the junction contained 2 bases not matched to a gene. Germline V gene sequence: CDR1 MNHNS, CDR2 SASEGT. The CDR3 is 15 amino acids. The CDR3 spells CASSDGTDSGNTIYF. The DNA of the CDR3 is TGTGCCAGCAGTGACGGGACAGACTCTGGAAACACCATATATTTT.

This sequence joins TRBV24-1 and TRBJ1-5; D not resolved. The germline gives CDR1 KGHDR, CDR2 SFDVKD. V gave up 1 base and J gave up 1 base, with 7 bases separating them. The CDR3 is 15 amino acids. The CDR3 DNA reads TGTGCCACCAGTGATTTAAGAGGGAGCAATCAGCCCCAGCATTTT. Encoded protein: CATSDLRGSNQPQHF.

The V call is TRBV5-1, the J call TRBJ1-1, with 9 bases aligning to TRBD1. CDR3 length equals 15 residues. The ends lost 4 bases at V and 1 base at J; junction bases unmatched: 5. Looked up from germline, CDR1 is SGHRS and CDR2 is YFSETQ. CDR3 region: CASSQGGQGNTEAFF. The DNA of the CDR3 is TGCGCCAGCAGCCAAGGGGGACAGGGGAACACTGAAGCTTTCTTT. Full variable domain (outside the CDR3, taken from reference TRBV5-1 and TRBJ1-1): KAGVTQTPRYLIKTRGQQVTLSCSPISGHRSVSWYQQTPGQGLQFLFEYFSETQRNKGNFPGRFSGRQFSNSRSEMNVSTLELGDSALYLCASSQGGQGNTEAFFGQGTRLTVV.

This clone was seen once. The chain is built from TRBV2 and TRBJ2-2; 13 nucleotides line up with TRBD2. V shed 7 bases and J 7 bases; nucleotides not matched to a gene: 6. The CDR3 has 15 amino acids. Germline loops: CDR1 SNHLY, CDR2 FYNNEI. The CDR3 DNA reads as TGTGCCAGCATCGGACTAGCGGGGGTCCTCGGGGAGCTGTTTTTT. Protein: CASIGLAGVLGELFF.

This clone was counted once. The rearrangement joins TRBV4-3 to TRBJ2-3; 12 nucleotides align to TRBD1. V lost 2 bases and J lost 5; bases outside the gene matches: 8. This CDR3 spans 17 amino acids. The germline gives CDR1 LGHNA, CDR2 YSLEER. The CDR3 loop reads CASSQNPGQGARDTQYF. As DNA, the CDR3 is TGCGCCAGCAGCCAAAATCCGGGACAGGGGGCGCGAGATACGCAGTATTTT.

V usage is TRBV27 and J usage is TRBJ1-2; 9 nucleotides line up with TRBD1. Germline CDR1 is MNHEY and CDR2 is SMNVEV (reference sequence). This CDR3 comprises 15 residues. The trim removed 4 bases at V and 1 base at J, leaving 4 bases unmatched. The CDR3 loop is CASSSPGQGNYGYTF. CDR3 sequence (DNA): TGTGCCAGCAGTTCACCGGGACAGGGTAACTATGGCTACACCTTC.

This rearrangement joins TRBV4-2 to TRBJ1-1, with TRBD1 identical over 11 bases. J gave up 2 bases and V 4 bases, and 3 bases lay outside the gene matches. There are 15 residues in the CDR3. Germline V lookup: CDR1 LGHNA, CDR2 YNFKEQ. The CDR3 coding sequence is TGTGCCAGCAGCCCCCGGACAGGGGGCAACACTGAAGCTTTCTTT. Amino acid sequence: CASSPRTGGNTEAFF.

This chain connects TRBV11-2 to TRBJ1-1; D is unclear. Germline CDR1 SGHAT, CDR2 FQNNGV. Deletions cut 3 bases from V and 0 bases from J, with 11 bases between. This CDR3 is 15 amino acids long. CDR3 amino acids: CASSLRSEMNTEAFF. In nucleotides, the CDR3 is TGTGCCAGCAGCTTGCGCAGCGAGATGAACACTGAAGCTTTCTTT.